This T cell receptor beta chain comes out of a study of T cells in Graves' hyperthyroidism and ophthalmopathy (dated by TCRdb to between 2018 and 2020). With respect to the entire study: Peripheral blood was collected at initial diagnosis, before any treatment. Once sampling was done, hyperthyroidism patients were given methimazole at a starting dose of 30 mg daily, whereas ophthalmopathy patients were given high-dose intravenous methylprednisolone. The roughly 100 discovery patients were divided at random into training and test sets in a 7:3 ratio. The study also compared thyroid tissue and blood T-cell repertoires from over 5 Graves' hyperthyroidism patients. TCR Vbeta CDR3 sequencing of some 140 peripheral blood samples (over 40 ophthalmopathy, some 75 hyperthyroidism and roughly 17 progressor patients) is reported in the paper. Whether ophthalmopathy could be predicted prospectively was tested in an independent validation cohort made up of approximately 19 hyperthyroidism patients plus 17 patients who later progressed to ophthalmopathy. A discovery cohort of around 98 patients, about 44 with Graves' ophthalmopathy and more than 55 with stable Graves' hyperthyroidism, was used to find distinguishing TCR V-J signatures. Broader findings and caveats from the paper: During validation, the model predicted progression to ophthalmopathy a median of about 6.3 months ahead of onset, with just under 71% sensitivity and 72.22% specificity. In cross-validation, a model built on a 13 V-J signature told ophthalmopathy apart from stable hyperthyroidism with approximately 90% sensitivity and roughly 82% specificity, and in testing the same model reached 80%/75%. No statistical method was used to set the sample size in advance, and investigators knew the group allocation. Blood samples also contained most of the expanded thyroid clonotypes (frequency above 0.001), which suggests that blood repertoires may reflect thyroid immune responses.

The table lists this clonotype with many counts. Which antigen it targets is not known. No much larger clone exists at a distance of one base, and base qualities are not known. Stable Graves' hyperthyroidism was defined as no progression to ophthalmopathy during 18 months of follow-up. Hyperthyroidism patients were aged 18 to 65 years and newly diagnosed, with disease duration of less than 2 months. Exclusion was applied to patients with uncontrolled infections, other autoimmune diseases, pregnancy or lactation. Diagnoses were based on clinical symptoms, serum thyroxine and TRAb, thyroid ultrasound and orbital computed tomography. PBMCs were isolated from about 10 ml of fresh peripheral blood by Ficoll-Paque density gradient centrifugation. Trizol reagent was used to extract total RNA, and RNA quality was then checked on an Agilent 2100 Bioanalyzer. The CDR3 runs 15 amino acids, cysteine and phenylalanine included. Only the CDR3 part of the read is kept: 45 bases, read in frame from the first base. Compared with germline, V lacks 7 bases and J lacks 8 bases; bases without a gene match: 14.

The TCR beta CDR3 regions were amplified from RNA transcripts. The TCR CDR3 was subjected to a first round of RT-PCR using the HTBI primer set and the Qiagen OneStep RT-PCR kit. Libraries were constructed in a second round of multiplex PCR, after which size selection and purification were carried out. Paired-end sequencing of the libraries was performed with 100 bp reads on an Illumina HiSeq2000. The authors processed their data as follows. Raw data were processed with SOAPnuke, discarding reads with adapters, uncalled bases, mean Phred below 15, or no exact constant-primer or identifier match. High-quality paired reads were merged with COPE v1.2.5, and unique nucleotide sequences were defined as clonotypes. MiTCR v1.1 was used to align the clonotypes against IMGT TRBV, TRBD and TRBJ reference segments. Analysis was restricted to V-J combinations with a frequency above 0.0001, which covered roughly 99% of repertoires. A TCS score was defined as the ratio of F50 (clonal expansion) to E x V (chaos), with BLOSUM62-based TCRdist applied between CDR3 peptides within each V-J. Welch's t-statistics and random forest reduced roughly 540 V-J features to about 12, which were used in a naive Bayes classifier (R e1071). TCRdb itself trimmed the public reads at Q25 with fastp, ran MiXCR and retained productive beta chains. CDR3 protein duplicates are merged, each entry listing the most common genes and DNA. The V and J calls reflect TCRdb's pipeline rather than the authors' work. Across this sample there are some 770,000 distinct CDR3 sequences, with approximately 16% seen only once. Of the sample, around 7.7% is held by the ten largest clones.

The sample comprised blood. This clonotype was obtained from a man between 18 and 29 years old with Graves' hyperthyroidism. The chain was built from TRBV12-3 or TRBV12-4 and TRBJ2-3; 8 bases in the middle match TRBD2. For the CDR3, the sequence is CASTRGRQRGPTQYF. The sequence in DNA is TGTGCCAGCACACGAGGAAGGCAGCGGGGGCCTACGCAGTATTTT.